Listed here is a single T cell receptor beta chain. Its antigen is undetermined. The source of the sample is a study of shared clonotypes between healthy human individuals. Study-wide results and caveats: Among several donors, about 5% of naive CD4 clonotypes were found in common.

The protocol was immunoSEQ multiplex PCR, while the TCRdb copy is restricted to in-frame clones and leaves out a portion. Seen here are about 670,000 clones, about two thirds observed once, and the top ten hold 1.5% to 2%. V was trimmed by 9 bases and J by 2 bases, leaving 11 bases between them. The CDR3 is 12 residues long. Germline values: CDR1 MNHEY, CDR2 SVGAGI. This chain joins TRBV6-5 and TRBJ2-7, with a tentative D call TRBD1 (5 bases). The receptor's source is a woman younger than 45 in good health. The source material was memory CD4+ T cells sorted from blood. As to subset: CD45RA-negative fraction. The CDR3 sequence is CASHDRTYEQYF. The CDR3 region has the DNA TGTGCCAGTCATGACAGAACCTACGAGCAGTACTTC.